Below, 13 T cell receptor beta chains from the same sample are listed, as sequenced in a study of cytomegalovirus exposure and HLA in healthy donors. Both 60 Vbeta primers and 13 Jbeta primers went into the PCR. The data were produced by immunoSEQ multiplex PCR, yet TCRdb's version contains in-frame clones alone and is incomplete. The data hold about 160,000 clones, with approximately 75% observed a single time. Sample: PBMCs. Every receptor here comes from a man in his thirties or forties in good health and CMV-seropositive.

This sequence joins TRBV6-1 and TRBJ1-5; D not certain. Germline loops: CDR1 MNHNS, CDR2 SASEGT. The CDR3 covers 13 residues. Trimming removed 3 bases from V and 0 bases from J, with 3 bases in between. The CDR3 spells CASSDSSNQPQHF. In DNA form, the CDR3 reads TGTGCCAGCAGTGACAGTAGCAATCAGCCCCAGCATTTT.

The chain combines TRBV2 with TRBJ1-6; D is perhaps TRBD1 (5 bases). The CDR3 contains 12 residues. Germline V gene sequence: CDR1 SNHLY, CDR2 FYNNEI. V lost 10 bases, J lost 6 bases, and 10 bases lay in between. CDR3: CATWGGNSPLHF. CDR3 sequence (DNA): TGTGCCACGTGGGGGGGTAATTCACCCCTCCACTTT.

J is TRBJ1-1 and V is TRBV7-3; D remains unclear. With 2 bases removed from V and 4 bases from J, the gap between germline ends came to 8 bases. This CDR3 region has 13 residues. CDR1 is SGHTA, CDR2 FQGTGA, per germline. Here the CDR3 reads CASSLGGSTEAFF. CDR3 nucleotide sequence: TGTGCCAGCAGCTTAGGCGGGAGCACTGAAGCTTTCTTT.

This clone has just a few counts. This chain links TRBV2 with TRBJ2-5; 8 bases align to TRBD2. The CDR3 runs to 15 residues. Per germline, CDR1 SNHLY and CDR2 FYNNEI. The ends lost 8 bases at V and 2 bases at J; junction bases unmatched: 10. The CDR3 spells CASHGLAGLQETQYF. The DNA of the CDR3 is TGTGCCAGCCATGGGCTAGCGGGCCTTCAAGAGACCCAGTACTTC. Using reference TRBV2 and TRBJ2-5 for the parts outside the CDR3, the full variable domain is EPEVTQTPSHQVTQMGQEVILRCVPISNHLYFYWYRQILGQKVEFLVSFYNNEISEKSEIFDDQFSVERPDGSNFTLKIRSTKLEDSAMYFCASHGLAGLQETQYFGPGTRLLVL.

The chain is built from TRBV4-3 and TRBJ2-5; tentatively, D is TRBD1 (6 bases). The CDR3 loop spans 16 amino acids. Trimming took off 0 bases at V and 7 bases at J, with 18 bases between the two ends. Per germline, CDR1 LGHNA and CDR2 YSLEER. The CDR3 protein is CASSQDYTGSQGTQYF. In nucleotides, the CDR3 is TGCGCCAGCAGCCAAGATTACACAGGGTCCCAGGGGACCCAGTACTTC.

The rearrangement joins TRBV30 to TRBJ2-3; D ambiguous. Germline CDR1 reads GTSNPN; CDR2 reads SVGIG (reference sequence). With 3 bases removed from V and 1 base from J, the gap between germline ends came to 11 bases. The CDR3 is 14 residues long. CDR3 residues: CAWSQPTGTDTQYF. Written as DNA, the CDR3 is TGTGCCTGGAGCCAACCCACGGGCACAGATACGCAGTATTTT.

This clone was counted between two and nine times. Here the CDR3 reads CASSGTTLTDTQYF. CDR3 DNA: TGCGCCAGCAGCGGGACTACCCTCACAGATACGCAGTATTTT. The chain carries TRBV10-2 and TRBJ2-3, with 7 bases matching TRBD2. Germline V gene sequence: CDR1 WSHSY, CDR2 SAAADI. This CDR3 is built from 14 residues. V gave up 6 bases and J gave up 2 bases; unmatched junction bases: 5.

Remarks on this clone: A junction end diverges from the germline sequence, so it may reflect a read error. This chain uses TRBV7-9 with TRBJ2-7; D gene unclear. The germline V gene encodes CDR1 SEHNR and CDR2 FQNEAQ (reference sequence). This CDR3 is 12 amino acids long. DNA of the CDR3: TGTTCCAGCAGCTATTTAGCATCTGAGCAGTACTTC. This gives the protein CSSSYLASEQYF.

This clone was detected a few times. This chain links TRBV7-9 with TRBJ1-2; tentative D call: TRBD1 (5 bases). This CDR3 contains 13 residues. Between the trimmed V and J ends, which lost 6 bases and 6 bases, there was a span of 14 bases. Germline V gene data show CDR1 as SEHNR and CDR2 as FQNEAQ (reference sequence). CDR3 nucleotides: TGTGCCAGCAGTTACGGGGGTTCAGATGGCTACACCTTC. It is translated as CASSYGGSDGYTF.

This clone was counted between two and nine times. The chain links TRBV11-1 to TRBJ2-1, with TRBD2 matching over 11 bases. The CDR3 length is 19 residues. Per germline, CDR1 SGHAT and CDR2 FQDESV (reference sequence). V gave up 5 bases and J gave up 5 bases; unmatched junction bases: 17. The CDR3 sequence is CASSTPRSGGATGNNEQFF. As DNA, the CDR3 is TGTGCCAGCAGCACTCCTCGTAGCGGGGGGGCCACTGGGAACAATGAGCAGTTCTTC.

The chain recombines TRBV19 with TRBJ2-7; 8 bases are a match to TRBD1. Germline CDR1 and CDR2: LNHDA and SQIVND (reference sequence). Trimming cost V 3 bases and J 3 bases; bases outside gene matches: 4. This CDR3 has 14 residues. The CDR3 DNA reads TGTGCCAGTAGTATCCAGGGGGCTAGCTACGAGCAGTACTTC. This translates into CASSIQGASYEQYF.

The chain is built from TRBV30 and TRBJ1-4, with 7 bases matching TRBD1. The CDR3 extends over 13 amino acids. V gave up 5 bases and J gave up 8 bases; unmatched junction bases: 8. The germline V gene has CDR1 GTSNPN and CDR2 SVGIG (reference sequence). In DNA form, the CDR3 reads TGTGCCTGGGAACAGGGGACACGGGAAAAACTGTTTTTT. Translating it yields CAWEQGTREKLFF.

V gene TRBV19 combines with J gene TRBJ1-5; tentative D call: TRBD1 (5 bases). Deletions cut 0 bases from V and 5 bases from J, with 14 bases between. Per the germline V gene, CDR1 is LNHDA and CDR2 is SQIVND (reference sequence). The length of the CDR3 is 16 residues. CDR3 DNA sequence: TGTGCCAGTAGTATAGAGGGGGGAGAAGGAGATCAGCCCCAGCATTTT. It translates to CASSIEGGEGDQPQHF.